Below, 10 T cell receptor beta chains from the same sample are listed, as sequenced in a study of vaccination and CD4 T cells after COVID-19 (dated by TCRdb to 2022 to 2024). Explained via the paper, the treatment or condition label denotes: roughly nine-day PBMC culture with coronavirus spike peptide pools or control peptides (ViraFEST assay). Library preparation was by PCR. Sequenced on an Illumina iSeq 100. DNA from cultured CD4+ T cells was subjected to TCR sequencing with the Oncomine TCR Beta short-read assay at the Johns Hopkins FTIC core. TCRdb cleaned the public reads at Q25 with fastp, built clones with MiXCR and kept in-frame beta chains. Merged by CDR3 protein, the rows form single entries marked with the most common genes and DNA. The sample data list roughly 9,000 distinct CDR3 sequences, and around three fifths of these were observed just once. The ten largest clonotypes hold roughly 26% of the sample.

Their antigens remain unidentified. The sequenced sample was CD4+ T cells from blood, cultured in vitro. All receptors come from a human donor who had recovered from COVID-19.

This clonotype was counted only a few times. V is TRBV28 and J is TRBJ2-7; D is possibly TRBD1 (6 bases). Looked up from germline, CDR1 is MDHEN and CDR2 is SYDVKM. This CDR3 region has 15 residues. V gave up 7 bases and J gave up 2 bases, with 18 bases separating them. The CDR3 DNA follows: TGTGCCAGCATTCCTTCTTCAGGGGTCCCCTACGAGCAGTACTTC. This sequence encodes CASIPSSGVPYEQYF.

A few counts support this clonotype. V and J are TRBV7-2 and TRBJ2-7; TRBD1 agrees at 8 bases. The CDR3 extends over 14 amino acids. Trimming at V came to 8 bases and at J to 5 bases, leaving 11 bases not matched to a gene. Germline V lookup: CDR1 SGHTA, CDR2 FQGNSA. CDR3 region: CASGRTGNTHEQYF. The CDR3 DNA reads TGTGCCAGCGGCCGGACAGGGAATACGCACGAGCAGTACTTC.

Concerning this clonotype itself: A much larger clone differs by one base, so this may be a read error. CDR3 in amino acids: CASSLRGSRHEQYF. The CDR3 coding sequence is TGTGCCAGCAGTTTAAGGGGCAGTAGGCACGAGCAGTACTTC. The chain is built from TRBV27 and TRBJ2-7; TRBD1 is a possible D gene (5 bases). This CDR3 comprises 14 residues. The V end was cut by 2 bases, the J end by 5 bases, with 13 bases between. Germline V lookup: CDR1 MNHEY, CDR2 SMNVEV (reference sequence).

The genes are TRBV2 and TRBJ2-7; D possibly uses TRBD1 or TRBD2 (6 bases each). The CDR3 sequence is 14 residues long. Germline-derived CDR1 and CDR2 are SNHLY and FYNNEI. V lost 6 bases to trimming and J lost 0 bases, with 12 bases between them. The CDR3 DNA follows: TGTGCCAGCAGGCGGGACATTGACTCCTACGAGCAGTACTTC. Amino acids: CASRRDIDSYEQYF.

This clonotype was detected a few times. The CDR3 bases are TGTGCCATCCGCAGAGGGGCAAATCAGCCCCAGCATTTT. This sequence encodes CAIRRGANQPQHF. The chain recombines TRBV10-3 with TRBJ1-5, with D possibly being TRBD1 (5 bases). There are 13 residues in the CDR3. Germline CDR1 and CDR2: ENHRY and SYGVKD. V lost 8 bases and J lost 4, with 12 bases in between.

The chain recombines TRBV7-2 with TRBJ1-6; 8 bases are shared with TRBD1. CDR3 size: 15 residues. J lost 8 bases, V lost 5 bases, and 8 bases had no gene match. Germline assignment: CDR1 SGHTA and CDR2 FQGNSA. The CDR3 reads CASSRGQGRDSPLHF. The CDR3 nucleotides are TGTGCCAGCAGCAGAGGACAGGGACGCGATTCACCCCTCCACTTT. Combining the CDR3 with reference TRBV7-2 and TRBJ1-6 gives the whole variable domain GAGVSQSPSNKVTEKGKDVELRCDPISGHTALYWYRQSLGQGLEFLIYFQGNSAPDKSGLPSDRFSAERTGGSVSTLTIQRTQQEDSAVYLCASSRGQGRDSPLHFGNGTRLTVT.

The rearrangement links TRBV20-1 to TRBJ2-1; 8 positions match TRBD2. The CDR3 is made up of 14 amino acids. Germline V lookup: CDR1 DFQATT, CDR2 SNEGSKA (reference sequence). V trimming: 1 base; J trimming: 1 base; junction bases outside the gene matches: 0. For the CDR3, the DNA is TGCAGTGCTAGAGCGGGAGGGTCCTACAATGAGCAGTTCTTC. Translating it yields CSARAGGSYNEQFF.

This clonotype was observed a few times. The rearrangement joins TRBV4-3 to TRBJ2-5, with a tentative D call TRBD2 (5 bases). Looked up from germline, CDR1 is LGHNA and CDR2 is YSLEER. V shed 0 bases and J shed 6 bases, with 17 bases lying between them. The CDR3 spans 16 residues. CDR3 nucleotides: TGCGCCAGCAGCCAAGATTCGGCAGGACGCGGGCAGACCCAGTACTTC. Translated: CASSQDSAGRGQTQYF.

The chain uses TRBV28 and TRBJ1-5; the D is unclear. The CDR3 sequence is 14 residues long. Germline V gives CDR1 MDHEN, CDR2 SYDVKM. V dropped 5 bases and J dropped 6 bases, with 14 bases sitting between them. The CDR3 nucleotides are TGTGCCAGCAGTCCCGGTGGGAGCCCTCAGCCCCAGCATTTT. Amino acids: CASSPGGSPQPQHF. Variable domain in full (rest from reference TRBV28 and TRBJ1-5): DVKVTQSSRYLVKRTGEKVFLECVQDMDHENMFWYRQDPGLGLRLIYFSYDVKMKEKGDIPEGYSVSREKKERFSLILESASTNQTSMYLCASSPGGSPQPQHFGDGTRLSIL.

This clonotype was seen a few times. The chain uses TRBV20-1 and TRBJ1-2; D call uncertain. V lost 4 bases, J lost 8 bases, and 11 bases lay in between. This CDR3 is built from 11 residues. Per germline, CDR1 DFQATT and CDR2 SNEGSKA (reference sequence). As DNA, the CDR3 is TGCAGTGCTACAGAATTGGGAGGCTACACCTTC. This gives the protein CSATELGGYTF.